This T cell receptor beta chain comes out of a study of a mutant IDH1 vaccine in newly diagnosed glioma. This table comes from immunoSEQ multiplex PCR, and its TCRdb copy is limited to in-frame clones, with some not included. This table holds roughly 60,000 clones, about 85% found once. V gave up 5 bases and J gave up 2 bases, with 21 bases separating them. The CDR3 totals 17 residues. Germline V lookup: CDR1 MNHEY, CDR2 SMNVEV (reference sequence). Time point defined: week 23, last vaccination. In every dose of vaccine, 300 ug of mutant IDH1 20-mer peptide was given alongside topical imiquimod. To note about this clone: Its cognate antigen is unknown.

The material was PBMCs, obtained from a glioma patient whose treatment included an IDH1 peptide vaccine. J is TRBJ2-5 and V is TRBV27; the D gene could be TRBD1 or TRBD2 (6 bases each). The TCR sequence derives from a man aged 25 to 40 with glioma. The CDR3 region is CASSGVLGGGQQETQYF. CDR3 sequence (DNA): TGTGCCAGCAGTGGGGTGCTGGGTGGGGGGCAGCAAGAGACCCAGTACTTC.